Included here is one T cell receptor beta chain sequence, with context. Its antigen is as yet unknown. Splitting of CD4+ cells produced CD45RA+ naive and CD45RA-negative memory subsets. Assay: immunoSEQ multiplex PCR; the TCRdb copy retains only in-frame clones and omits some. Of about 680,000 clones in the sample, approximately 79% were seen once. This sample is drawn from a study of shared clonotypes between healthy human individuals. Study-level points and caveats: With four donors compared, roughly 4.9% of naive CD4 clonotypes were shared. Limitation of the genetic and exposure-history diversity represented came from the few donors.

V was cut by 1 base and J by 0 bases, with 9 bases left in between. The germline gives CDR1 MGHRA, CDR2 YSYEKL. The CDR3 contains 16 residues. The chain employs TRBV4-1 and TRBJ1-4; no clear D gene. The sample taken for sequencing was memory CD4+ T cells sorted from blood. Regarding subset: CD45RA-negative fraction. The sequence was obtained from a woman in her twenties or thirties in good health. CDR3 coding DNA: TGCGCCAGCAGCCAAGCCCAAATTCCAACTAATGAAAAACTGTTTTTT. Encoded protein: CASSQAQIPTNEKLFF.